These T cell receptor beta chains were read from a single sample in a study of regulatory T cells in long-lasting Graves disease. TCRdb reanalysed the multiplex PCR reads using MiXCR and keeps one entry per CDR3 protein. The sample gives under 800,000 distinct CDR3 sequences, less than 20% of which show up once; roughly 18% is in the top ten. The sample also formed part of further work on T cells in Graves' hyperthyroidism and ophthalmopathy.

The starting material was peripheral blood mononuclear cells (PBMCs), obtained at new diagnosis, from a patient treated with antithyroid drugs. These receptors all come from a woman aged 25 to 39 with Graves disease. CDR3s include the opening cysteine and the closing phenylalanine or tryptophan. A D gene is named only where the DNA matches it firmly. The size entry is marked missing in some rows and otherwise reads once, few, many or a size class.

-	TRBV30	TRBJ2-1	many	TGTGCCTGGAGTTTAAGCGTAGGGGGGGGAGAGCAGTTCTTC	CAWSLSVGGGEQFF
-	TRBV27	TRBJ2-6	-	TGTGCCAGCAGACGCACTCAGGGTTCTGGGGCCAACGTCCTGACTTTC	CASRRTQGSGANVLTF
TRBD1	TRBV6-2/TRBV6-3	TRBJ1-5	once	TGTGCCAGCAGTTACGAAGGACAGGGGGCACTCAATCAGTCCCAGCATTTT	CASSYEGQGALNQSQHF
-	TRBV6-4	TRBJ1-2	many	TGTGCCAGCAGCTTAAAGGAAGGGAATGGCTACACCTTC	CASSLKEGNGYTF
-	TRBV27	TRBJ1-5	-	TGTGCCAGCAGTCCCGGACAGATACCTAGCAATCAGCCCCAGCATTTT	CASSPGQIPSNQPQHF
TRBD1	TRBV30	TRBJ2-1	many	TGTGCCTGGATGTTGATCGGACAGGGGCCCTACAATGAGCAGTTCTTC	CAWMLIGQGPYNEQFF
-	TRBV11-1	TRBJ2-1	many	TGTGCCAGCAGCTTAGTTGAGGGGCGGAGTGAGCAGTTCTTC	CASSLVEGRSEQFF
TRBD2	TRBV5-1	TRBJ2-1	-	TGCGCCAGCAGCTTGGGATGGGAGGGCCTTAATGAGCAGTTCTTC	CASSLGWEGLNEQFF
-	TRBV11-2	TRBJ2-1	-	TGTGCCAGCAGCAAGACTAGCTACAATGAGCAGTTCTTC	CASSKTSYNEQFF
-	TRBV20-1	TRBJ1-5	many	TGCAGTGCTAGAGAATCAGGGACGGGCAATCAGCCCCAGCATTTT	CSARESGTGNQPQHF
-	TRBV30	TRBJ2-6	few	TGTGCCGGATCAACAGGGAACGGGGCCAACGTCCTGACTTTC	CAGSTGNGANVLTF
-	TRBV28	TRBJ2-5	few	TGTGCCAGCAGTTCCTTGTCGTCGGGTCATGTCGGGGAGACCCAGTACTTC	CASSSLSSGHVGETQYF
-	TRBV3-1	TRBJ2-4	few	TGTGCCAGCCGTCAGGCGGGTATAGCCAAAAACATTCAGTACTTC	CASRQAGIAKNIQYF
TRBD1	TRBV5-6	TRBJ1-4	few	TGTGCCAGCAGCTTGGTCGAAACGACAGGGGATGAAAAACTGTTTTTT	CASSLVETTGDEKLFF
-	TRBV19	TRBJ1-4	-	TGTGCCAGTAGGACGGGCGGCCCGGCAACTAATGAAAAACTGTTTTTT	CASRTGGPATNEKLFF
TRBD2	TRBV7-6	TRBJ2-7	many	TGTGCCAGCAGCTCCAATAGCGGGAGATCGGGAGAGCAGTACTTC	CASSSNSGRSGEQYF
-	TRBV7-2	TRBJ2-5	many	TGTGCCAGCAGCTTAGATACAGTCAAAGAGACCCAGTACTTC	CASSLDTVKETQYF
-	TRBV20-1	TRBJ2-7	many	TGCAGTGCTAAATCGGGGTCCTACGAGCAGTACTTC	CSAKSGSYEQYF
-	TRBV3-1	TRBJ2-3	few	TGTGCCAGCAGCCCCTTGGCTGGTGGGCCAGATACGCAGTATTTT	CASSPLAGGPDTQYF